This TCR beta chain was profiled in a study of early T cells in non-severe SARS-CoV-2 infection. The overall study: Investigators sequenced bulk RNA drawn from unsorted whole blood, and chains remained unpaired. Whole-study findings and limits: The matching step, a VDJdb search, favored anti-spike CD8 responses and missed private and CD4 specificities.

Individual cDNA molecules each received unique molecular identifiers attached to them. TCRdb re-called the 5' RACE reads with MiXCR, one entry per CDR3 protein. This sample yields 20,000 to 25,000 distinct CDR3 sequences, of which 4.5% are seen a single time; about 7.8% belongs to the top ten. This clonotype came up a few times. Antigen specificity is unknown. This CDR3 is built from 17 residues. Per the germline V gene, CDR1 is SEHNR and CDR2 is FQNEAQ (reference sequence). Trimming took off 0 bases at V and 5 bases at J, with 17 bases between the two ends. The receptor's source is an adult who was a healthcare worker with PCR-confirmed SARS-CoV-2 infection or an uninfected control (not recorded which). The source material was whole blood. V and J are TRBV7-9 and TRBJ1-5; D may be TRBD1 (5 bases). This chain's CDR3 is CASSLAHGAGVDQPQHF. CDR3 nucleotide sequence: TGTGCCAGCAGCTTAGCGCACGGGGCTGGTGTCGATCAGCCCCAGCATTTT.